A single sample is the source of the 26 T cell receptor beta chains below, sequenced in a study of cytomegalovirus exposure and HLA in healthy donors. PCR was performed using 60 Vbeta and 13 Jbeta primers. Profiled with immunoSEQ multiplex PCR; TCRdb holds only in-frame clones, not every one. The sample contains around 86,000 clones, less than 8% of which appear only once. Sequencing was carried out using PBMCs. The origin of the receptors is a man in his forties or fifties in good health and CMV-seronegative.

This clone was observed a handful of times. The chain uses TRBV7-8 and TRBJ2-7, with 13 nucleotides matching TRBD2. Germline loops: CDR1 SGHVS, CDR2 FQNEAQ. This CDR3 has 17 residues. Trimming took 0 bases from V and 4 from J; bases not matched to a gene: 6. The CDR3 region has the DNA TGTGCCAGCAGCTTAGCGACAGGACTAGCGGGAGATTACGAGCAGTACTTC. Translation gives CASSLATGLAGDYEQYF.

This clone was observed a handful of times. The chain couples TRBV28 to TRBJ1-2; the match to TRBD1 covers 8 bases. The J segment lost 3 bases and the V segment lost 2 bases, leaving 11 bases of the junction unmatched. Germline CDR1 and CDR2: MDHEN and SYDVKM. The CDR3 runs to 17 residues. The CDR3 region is CASSLHGRGQMYYGYTF. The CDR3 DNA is TGTGCCAGCAGTTTACATGGCAGGGGGCAAATGTACTATGGCTACACCTTC.

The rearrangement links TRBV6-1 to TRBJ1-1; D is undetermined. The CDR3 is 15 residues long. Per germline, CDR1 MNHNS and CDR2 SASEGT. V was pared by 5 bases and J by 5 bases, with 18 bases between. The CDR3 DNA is TGTGCCAGCAGTTCCGAACTCATGGGGAGGACTGAAGCTTTCTTT. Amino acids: CASSSELMGRTEAFF.

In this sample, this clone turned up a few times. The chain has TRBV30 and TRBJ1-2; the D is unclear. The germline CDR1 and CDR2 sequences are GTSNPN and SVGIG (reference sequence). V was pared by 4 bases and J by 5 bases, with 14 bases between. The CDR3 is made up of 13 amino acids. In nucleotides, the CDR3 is TGTGCCTGGAAACCGGGTAACAAATATGGCTACACCTTC. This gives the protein CAWKPGNKYGYTF.

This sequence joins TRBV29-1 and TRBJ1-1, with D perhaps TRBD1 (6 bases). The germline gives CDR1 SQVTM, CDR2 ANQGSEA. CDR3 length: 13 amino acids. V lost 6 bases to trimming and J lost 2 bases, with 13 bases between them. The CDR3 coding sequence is TGCAGCGTCGCTACACAGGGAAACACTGAAGCTTTCTTT. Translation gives CSVATQGNTEAFF.

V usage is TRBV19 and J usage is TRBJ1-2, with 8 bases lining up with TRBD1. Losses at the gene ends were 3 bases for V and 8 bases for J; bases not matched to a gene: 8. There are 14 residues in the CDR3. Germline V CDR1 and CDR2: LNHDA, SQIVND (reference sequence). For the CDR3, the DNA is TGTGCCAGTAGTATCGGCAGGGGGCTGGAGGGCTACACCTTC. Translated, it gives CASSIGRGLEGYTF.

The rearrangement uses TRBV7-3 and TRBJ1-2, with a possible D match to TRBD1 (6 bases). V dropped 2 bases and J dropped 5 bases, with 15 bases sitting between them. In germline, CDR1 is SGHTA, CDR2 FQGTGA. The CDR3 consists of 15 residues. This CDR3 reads CASSLYDRMTYGYTF. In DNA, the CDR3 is TGTGCCAGCAGCTTATACGACAGGATGACTTATGGCTACACCTTC.

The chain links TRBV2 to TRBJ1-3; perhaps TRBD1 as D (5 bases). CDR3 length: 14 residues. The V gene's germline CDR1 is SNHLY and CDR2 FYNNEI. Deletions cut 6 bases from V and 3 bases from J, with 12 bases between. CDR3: CASSPAGFGNTIYF. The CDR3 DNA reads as TGTGCCAGCAGCCCAGCAGGGTTTGGAAACACCATATATTTT.

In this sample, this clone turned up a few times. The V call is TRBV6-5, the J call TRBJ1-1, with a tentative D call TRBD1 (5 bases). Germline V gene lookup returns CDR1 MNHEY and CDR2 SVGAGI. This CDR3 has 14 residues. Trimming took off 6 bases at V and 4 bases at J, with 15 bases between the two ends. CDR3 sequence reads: CASRPQVLGTEAFF. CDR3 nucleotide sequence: TGTGCCAGCAGACCACAGGTTTTGGGCACTGAAGCTTTCTTT.

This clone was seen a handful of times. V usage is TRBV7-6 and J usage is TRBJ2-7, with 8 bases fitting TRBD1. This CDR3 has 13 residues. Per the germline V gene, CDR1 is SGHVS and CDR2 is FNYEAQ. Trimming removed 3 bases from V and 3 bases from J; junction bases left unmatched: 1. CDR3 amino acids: CASSFDRGYEQYF. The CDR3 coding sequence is TGTGCCAGCAGCTTTGACAGGGGCTACGAGCAGTACTTC.

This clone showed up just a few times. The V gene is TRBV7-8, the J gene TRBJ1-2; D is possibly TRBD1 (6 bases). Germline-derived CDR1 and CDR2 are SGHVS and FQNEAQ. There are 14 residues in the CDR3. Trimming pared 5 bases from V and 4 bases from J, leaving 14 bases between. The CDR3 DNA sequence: TGTGCCAGCAGCCAAATGACAGGCCCCTATGGCTACACCTTC. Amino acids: CASSQMTGPYGYTF. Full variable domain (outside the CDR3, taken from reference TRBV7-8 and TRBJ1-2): GAGVSQSPRYKVAKRGQDVALRCDPISGHVSLFWYQQALGQGPEFLTYFQNEAQLDKSGLPSDRFFAERPEGSVSTLKIQRTQQEDSAVYLCASSQMTGPYGYTFGSGTRLTVV.

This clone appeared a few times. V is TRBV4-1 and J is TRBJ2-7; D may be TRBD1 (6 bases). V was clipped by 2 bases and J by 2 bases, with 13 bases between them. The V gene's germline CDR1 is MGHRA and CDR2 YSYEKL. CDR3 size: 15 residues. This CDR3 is CASSQFFQGTYEQYF. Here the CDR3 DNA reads TGCGCCAGCAGCCAATTTTTCCAGGGGACCTACGAGCAGTACTTC.

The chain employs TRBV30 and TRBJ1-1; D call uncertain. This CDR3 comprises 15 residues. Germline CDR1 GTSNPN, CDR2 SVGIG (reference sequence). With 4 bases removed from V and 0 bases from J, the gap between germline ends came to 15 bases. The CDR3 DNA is TGTGCCTGGATCCTCGTGCGGGCTCTGAACACTGAAGCTTTCTTT. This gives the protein CAWILVRALNTEAFF.

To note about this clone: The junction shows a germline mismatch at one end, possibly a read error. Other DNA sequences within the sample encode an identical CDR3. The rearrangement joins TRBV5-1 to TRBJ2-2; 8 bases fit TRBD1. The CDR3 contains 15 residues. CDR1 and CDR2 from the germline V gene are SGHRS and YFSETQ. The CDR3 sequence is CASSLRQGPPEELFF. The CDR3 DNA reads TGCGCCAGCAGCCTCCGACAGGGGCCGCCAGAGGAGCTGTTTTTC. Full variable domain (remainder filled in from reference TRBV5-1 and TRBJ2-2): KAGVTQTPRYLIKTRGQQVTLSCSPISGHRSVSWYQQTPGQGLQFLFEYFSETQRNKGNFPGRFSGRQFSNSRSEMNVSTLELGDSALYLCASSLRQGPPEELFFGEGSRLTVL.

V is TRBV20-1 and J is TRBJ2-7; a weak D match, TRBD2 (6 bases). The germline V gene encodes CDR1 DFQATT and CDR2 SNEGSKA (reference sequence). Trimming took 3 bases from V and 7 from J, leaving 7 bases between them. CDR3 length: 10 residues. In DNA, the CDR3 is TGCAGTGCTAGCGGGGGAGAGCAGTACTTC. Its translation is CSASGGEQYF.

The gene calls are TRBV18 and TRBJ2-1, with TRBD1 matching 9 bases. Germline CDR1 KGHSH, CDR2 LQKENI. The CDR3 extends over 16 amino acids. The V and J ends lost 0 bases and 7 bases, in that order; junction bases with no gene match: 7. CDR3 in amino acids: CASSPPGTGNLNEQFF. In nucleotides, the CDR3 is TGTGCCAGCTCACCACCCGGGACAGGGAATTTGAATGAGCAGTTCTTC.

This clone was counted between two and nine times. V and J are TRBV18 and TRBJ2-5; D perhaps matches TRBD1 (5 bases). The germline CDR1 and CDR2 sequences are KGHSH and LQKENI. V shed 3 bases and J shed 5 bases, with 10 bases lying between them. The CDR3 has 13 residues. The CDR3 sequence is CASSPQGRETQYF. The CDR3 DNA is TGTGCCAGCTCACCGCAGGGCCGGGAGACCCAGTACTTC.

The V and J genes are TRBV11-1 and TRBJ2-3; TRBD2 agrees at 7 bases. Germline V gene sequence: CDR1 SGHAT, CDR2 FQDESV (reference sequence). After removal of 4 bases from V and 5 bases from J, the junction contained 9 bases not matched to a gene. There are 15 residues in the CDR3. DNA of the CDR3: TGTGCCAGCAGCTACTCCGGGACTACGAAAGATACGCAGTATTTT. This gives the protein CASSYSGTTKDTQYF.

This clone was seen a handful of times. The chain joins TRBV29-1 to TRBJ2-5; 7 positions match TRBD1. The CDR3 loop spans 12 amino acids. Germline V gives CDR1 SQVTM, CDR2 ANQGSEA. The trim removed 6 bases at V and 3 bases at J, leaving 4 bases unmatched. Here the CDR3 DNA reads TGCAGCGTGGGACAGAATAAAGAGACCCAGTACTTC. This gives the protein CSVGQNKETQYF.

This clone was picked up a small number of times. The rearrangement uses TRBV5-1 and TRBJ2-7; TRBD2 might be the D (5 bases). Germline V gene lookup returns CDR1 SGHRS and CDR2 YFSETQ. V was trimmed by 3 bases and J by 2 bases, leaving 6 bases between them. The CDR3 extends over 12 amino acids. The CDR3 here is CASSSGTYEQYF. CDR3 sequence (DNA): TGCGCCAGCAGCTCCGGGACCTACGAGCAGTACTTC.

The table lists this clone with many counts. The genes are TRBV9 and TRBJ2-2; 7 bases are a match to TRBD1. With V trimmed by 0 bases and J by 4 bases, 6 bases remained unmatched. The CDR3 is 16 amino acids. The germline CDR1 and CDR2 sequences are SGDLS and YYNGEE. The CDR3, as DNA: TGTGCCAGCAGCGTAGAGGACAGGAGTTCCACCGGGGAGCTGTTTTTT. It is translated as CASSVEDRSSTGELFF.

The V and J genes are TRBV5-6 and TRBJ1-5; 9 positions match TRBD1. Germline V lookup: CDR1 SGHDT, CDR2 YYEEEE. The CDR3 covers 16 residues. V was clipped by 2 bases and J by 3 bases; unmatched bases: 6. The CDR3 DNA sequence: TGTGCCAGCAGCTTTACAGGGGGCATTGTCAATCAGCCCCAGCATTTT. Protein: CASSFTGGIVNQPQHF.

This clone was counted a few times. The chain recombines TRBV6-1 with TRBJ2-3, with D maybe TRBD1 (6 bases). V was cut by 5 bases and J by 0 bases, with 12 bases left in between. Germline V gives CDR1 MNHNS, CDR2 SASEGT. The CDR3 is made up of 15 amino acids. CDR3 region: CASSQDRASTDTQYF. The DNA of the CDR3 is TGTGCCAGCAGTCAGGACAGAGCTAGCACAGATACGCAGTATTTT.

The DNA of the CDR3 is TGTGCCATCAGTGAGTCCGGAGGGGTCAGAAGCAATCAGCCCCAGCATTTT. Translated, it gives CAISESGGVRSNQPQHF. The chain couples TRBV10-3 to TRBJ1-5; a weak D match, TRBD1 (5 bases). The CDR3 spans 17 residues. Looked up from germline, CDR1 is ENHRY and CDR2 is SYGVKD. V was trimmed by 0 bases and J by 1 base, leaving 13 bases between them.

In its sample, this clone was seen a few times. The CDR3 bases are TGTGCCAGCAGTTTCGTAGGGCGACAGGGGAATCAGCCCCAGCATTTT. Translation gives CASSFVGRQGNQPQHF. The chain recombines TRBV28 with TRBJ1-5; TRBD1 matches 8 bases. The V segment lost 3 bases and the J segment 4 bases; nucleotides outside the gene matches: 8. Germline CDR1 MDHEN, CDR2 SYDVKM. The CDR3 extends over 16 amino acids.

The CDR3 nucleotides read TGTGCCAGCAGTGACTGGACAGAAGGAAACACCATATATTTT. Translated, it gives CASSDWTEGNTIYF. V gene TRBV6-1 combines with J gene TRBJ1-3, with D perhaps matching TRBD1 (6 bases). This CDR3 spans 14 amino acids. Germline CDR1 is MNHNS and CDR2 is SASEGT. V lost 3 bases to trimming and J lost 4 bases, with 10 bases between them.